This T cell receptor (beta chain) was observed in a study of TIL therapy for anti-PD-1-resistant metastatic lung cancer. Study information: Median patient age was almost 55, ranging roughly 38-75 years. Half of patients were current or former smokers.

Time point defined: pre-treatment sample, taken before nivolumab and TIL therapy. Enrollment ran from late 2017 to early 2020. This CDR3 is 14 amino acids long. The germline CDR1 and CDR2 sequences are SGHVS and FNYEAQ. The V end lost 0 bases, the J end lost 1 base, and 5 bases lay between the germline ends. The immunoSEQ assay was v3. Each library reached 1.9 million or so read pairs, or about 5-6.5 million at deep level. Some clones are missing from TCRdb's copy, which holds only in-frame ones; the method was immunoSEQ multiplex PCR. The sample shows more than 50,000 clones, around 86% of them seen only once.

V usage is TRBV7-6 and J usage is TRBJ2-3; no firm D call. Sequenced here: blood, sampled at baseline. The TCR was taken from a person aged 30 to 80 with non-small cell lung cancer. CDR3 sequence reads: CASSLAQGTDTQYF. Written as DNA, the CDR3 is TGTGCCAGCAGCTTAGCTCAGGGCACAGATACGCAGTATTTT.